This T cell receptor beta chain was identified during a study of cytomegalovirus exposure and HLA in healthy donors. V was cut by 0 bases and J by 4 bases, with 13 bases left in between. Germline CDR1 reads SEHNR; CDR2 reads FQNEAQ (reference sequence). The CDR3 has 15 amino acids. It was with 60 Vbeta and 13 Jbeta primers that the PCR ran. Profiled with immunoSEQ multiplex PCR; TCRdb holds only in-frame clones, not every one. The table shows some 200,000 clones, with about two thirds occurring only once. As for this clone: What it binds is not known.

The donors gave bone marrow, and they were healthy. Findings of the study overall: Reported findings show TCR beta sequences accurately forecast HLA-A and HLA-B alleles in most subjects.

Sequencing was carried out using PBMCs. This sequence joins TRBV7-9 and TRBJ2-7; a possible D gene is TRBD2 (5 bases). The receptor comes from a man aged 40-49 years in good health and CMV-seropositive. CDR3 DNA: TGTGCCAGCAGCTTAGCGGGAAGAGCGGCTTACGAGCAGTACTTC. This encodes CASSLAGRAAYEQYF.